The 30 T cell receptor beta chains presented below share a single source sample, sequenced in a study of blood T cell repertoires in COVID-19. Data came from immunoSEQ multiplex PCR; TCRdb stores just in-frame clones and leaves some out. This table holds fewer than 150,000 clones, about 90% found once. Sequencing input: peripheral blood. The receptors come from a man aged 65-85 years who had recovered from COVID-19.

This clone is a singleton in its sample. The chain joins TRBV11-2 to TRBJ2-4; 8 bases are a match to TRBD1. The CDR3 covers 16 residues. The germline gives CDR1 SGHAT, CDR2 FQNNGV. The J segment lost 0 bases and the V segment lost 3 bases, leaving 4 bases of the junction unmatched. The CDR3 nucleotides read TGTGCCAGCAGCTTTAGGCAGGGGGCAGCCAAAAACATTCAGTACTTC. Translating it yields CASSFRQGAAKNIQYF.

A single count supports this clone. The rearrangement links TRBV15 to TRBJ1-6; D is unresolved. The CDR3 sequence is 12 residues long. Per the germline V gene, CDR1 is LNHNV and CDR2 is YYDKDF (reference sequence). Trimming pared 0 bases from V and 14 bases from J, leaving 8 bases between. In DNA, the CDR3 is TGTGCCACCAGCAGAGATTACGGGGCCCTCCACTTT. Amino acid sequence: CATSRDYGALHF.

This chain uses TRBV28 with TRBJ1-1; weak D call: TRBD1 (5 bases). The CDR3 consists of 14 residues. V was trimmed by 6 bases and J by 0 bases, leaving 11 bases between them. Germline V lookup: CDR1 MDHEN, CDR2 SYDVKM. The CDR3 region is CASSRGLMNTEAFF. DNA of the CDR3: TGTGCCAGCAGCCGGGGACTCATGAACACTGAAGCTTTCTTT.

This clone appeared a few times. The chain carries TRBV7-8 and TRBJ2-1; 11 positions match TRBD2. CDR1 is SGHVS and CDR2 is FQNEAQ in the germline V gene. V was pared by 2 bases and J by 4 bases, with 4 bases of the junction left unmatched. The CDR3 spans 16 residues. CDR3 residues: CASSLTLAGVYNEQFF. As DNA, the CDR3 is TGTGCCAGCAGCTTAACACTAGCGGGAGTATACAATGAGCAGTTCTTC.

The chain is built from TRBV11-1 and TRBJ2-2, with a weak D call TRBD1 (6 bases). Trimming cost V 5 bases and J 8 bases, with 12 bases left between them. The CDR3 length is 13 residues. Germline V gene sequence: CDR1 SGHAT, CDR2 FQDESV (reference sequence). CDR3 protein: CASSPGQSGELFF. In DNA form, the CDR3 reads TGTGCCAGCAGCCCTGGACAGTCTGGGGAGCTGTTTTTT.

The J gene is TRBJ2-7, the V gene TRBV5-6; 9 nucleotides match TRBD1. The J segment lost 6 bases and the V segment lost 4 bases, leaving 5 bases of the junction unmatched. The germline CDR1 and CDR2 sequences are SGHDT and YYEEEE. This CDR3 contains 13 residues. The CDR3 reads CASSRTGAGEQYF. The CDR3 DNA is TGTGCCAGCAGCCGGACAGGGGCGGGCGAGCAGTACTTC.

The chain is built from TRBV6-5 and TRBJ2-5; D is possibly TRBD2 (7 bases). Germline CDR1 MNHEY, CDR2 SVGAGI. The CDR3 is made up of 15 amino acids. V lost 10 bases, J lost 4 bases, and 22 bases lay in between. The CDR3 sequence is CATEGGAYGAETQYF. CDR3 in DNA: TGTGCCACCGAGGGGGGGGCCTACGGGGCAGAGACCCAGTACTTC.

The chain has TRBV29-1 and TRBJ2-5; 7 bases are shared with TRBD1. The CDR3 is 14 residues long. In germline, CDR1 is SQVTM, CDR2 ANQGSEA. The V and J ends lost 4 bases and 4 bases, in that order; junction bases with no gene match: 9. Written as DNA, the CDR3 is TGCAGCGTTGTGGAGACAGGGATCGGAGAGACCCAGTACTTC. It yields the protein CSVVETGIGETQYF.

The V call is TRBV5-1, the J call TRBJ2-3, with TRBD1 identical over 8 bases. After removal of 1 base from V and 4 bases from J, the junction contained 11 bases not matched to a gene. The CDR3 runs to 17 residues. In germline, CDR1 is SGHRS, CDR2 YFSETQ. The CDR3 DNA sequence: TGCGCCAGCAGCTTGAGGGCCTCCAGGGGGCGCCCAGATACGCAGTATTTT. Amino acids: CASSLRASRGRPDTQYF.

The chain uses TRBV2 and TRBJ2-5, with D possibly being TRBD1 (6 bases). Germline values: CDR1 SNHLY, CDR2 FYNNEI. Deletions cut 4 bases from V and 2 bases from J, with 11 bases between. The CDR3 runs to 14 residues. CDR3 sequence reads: CASSVGAIQETQYF. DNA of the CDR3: TGTGCCAGCAGTGTGGGGGCGATTCAAGAGACCCAGTACTTC.

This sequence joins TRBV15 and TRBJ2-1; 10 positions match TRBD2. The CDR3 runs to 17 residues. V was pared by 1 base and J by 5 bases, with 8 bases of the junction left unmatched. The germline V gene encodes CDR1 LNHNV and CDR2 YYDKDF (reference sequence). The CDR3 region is CATSRVVLGLADNEQFF. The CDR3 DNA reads TGTGCCACCAGCAGAGTCGTGCTCGGACTAGCGGACAATGAGCAGTTCTTC.

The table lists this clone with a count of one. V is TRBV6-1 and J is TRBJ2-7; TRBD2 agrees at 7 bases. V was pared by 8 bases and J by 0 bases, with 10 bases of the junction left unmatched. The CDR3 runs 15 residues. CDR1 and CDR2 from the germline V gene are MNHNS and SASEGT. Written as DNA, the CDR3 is TGTGCCAGCTCGCGGGAGACCCGCTCCTCCTACGAGCAGTACTTC. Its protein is CASSRETRSSYEQYF.

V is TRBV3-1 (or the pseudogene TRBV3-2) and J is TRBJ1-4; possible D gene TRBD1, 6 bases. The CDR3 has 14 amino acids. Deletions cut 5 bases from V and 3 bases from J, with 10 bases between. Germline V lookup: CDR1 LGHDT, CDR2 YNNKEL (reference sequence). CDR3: CASSARGSNEKLFF. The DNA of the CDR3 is TGTGCCAGCAGCGCCAGGGGTTCTAATGAAAAACTGTTTTTT.

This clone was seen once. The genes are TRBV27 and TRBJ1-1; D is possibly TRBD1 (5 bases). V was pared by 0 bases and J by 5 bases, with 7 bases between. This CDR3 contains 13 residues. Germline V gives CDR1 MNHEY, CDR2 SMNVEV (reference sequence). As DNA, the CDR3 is TGTGCCAGCAGTTTATCGGGGGGAACTGAAGCTTTCTTT. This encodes CASSLSGGTEAFF.

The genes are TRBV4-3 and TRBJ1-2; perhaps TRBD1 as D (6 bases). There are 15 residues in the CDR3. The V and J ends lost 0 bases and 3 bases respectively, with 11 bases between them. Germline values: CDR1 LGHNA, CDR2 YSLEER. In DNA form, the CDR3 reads TGCGCCAGCAGCCAAGATCCCAGGGGCGACTATGGCTACACCTTC. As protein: CASSQDPRGDYGYTF.

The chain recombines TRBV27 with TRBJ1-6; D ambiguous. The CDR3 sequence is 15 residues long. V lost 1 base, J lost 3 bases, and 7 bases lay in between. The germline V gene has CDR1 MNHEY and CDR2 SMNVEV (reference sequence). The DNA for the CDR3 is TGTGCCAGCAGTTTATTGGGCATCTATAATTCACCCCTCCACTTT. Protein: CASSLLGIYNSPLHF.

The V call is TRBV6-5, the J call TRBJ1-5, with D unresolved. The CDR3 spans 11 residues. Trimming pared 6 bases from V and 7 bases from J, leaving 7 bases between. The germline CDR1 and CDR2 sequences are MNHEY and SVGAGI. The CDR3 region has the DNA TGTGCCAGCAGGTCCGAGCAGCCCCAGCATTTT. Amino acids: CASRSEQPQHF.

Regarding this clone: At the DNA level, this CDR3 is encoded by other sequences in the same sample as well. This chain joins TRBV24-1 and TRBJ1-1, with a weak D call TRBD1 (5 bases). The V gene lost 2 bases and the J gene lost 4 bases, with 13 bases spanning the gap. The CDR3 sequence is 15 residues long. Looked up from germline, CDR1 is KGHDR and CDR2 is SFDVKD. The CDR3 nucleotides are TGTGCCACCAGTGATTCCGGGACGGGGGTCACTGAAGCTTTCTTT. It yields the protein CATSDSGTGVTEAFF.

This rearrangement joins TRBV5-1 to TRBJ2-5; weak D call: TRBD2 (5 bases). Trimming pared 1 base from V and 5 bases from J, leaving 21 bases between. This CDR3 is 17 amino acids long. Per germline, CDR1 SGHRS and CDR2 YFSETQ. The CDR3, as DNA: TGCGCCAGCAGCTTGTACTTGCAACCCACCACGGGGGAGACCCAGTACTTC. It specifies CASSLYLQPTTGETQYF.

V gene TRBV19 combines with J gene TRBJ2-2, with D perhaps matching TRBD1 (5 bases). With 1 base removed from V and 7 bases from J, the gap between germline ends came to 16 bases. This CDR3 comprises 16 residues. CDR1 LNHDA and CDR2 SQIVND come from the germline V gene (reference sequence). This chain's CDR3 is CASSIVGAGFIGELFF. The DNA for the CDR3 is TGTGCCAGTAGTATAGTTGGGGCCGGATTTATCGGGGAGCTGTTTTTT.

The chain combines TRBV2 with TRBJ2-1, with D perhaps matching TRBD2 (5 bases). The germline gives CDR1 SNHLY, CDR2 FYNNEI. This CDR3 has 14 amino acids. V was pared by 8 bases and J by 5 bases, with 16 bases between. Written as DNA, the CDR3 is TGTGCCAGCCAGCCAGTCGGAGCGGACAATGAGCAGTTCTTC. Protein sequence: CASQPVGADNEQFF.

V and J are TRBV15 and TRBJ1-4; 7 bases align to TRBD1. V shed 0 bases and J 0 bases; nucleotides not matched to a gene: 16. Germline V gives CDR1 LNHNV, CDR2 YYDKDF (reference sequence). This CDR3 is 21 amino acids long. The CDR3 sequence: CATSRDWVEDRVLATNEKLFF. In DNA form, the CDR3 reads TGTGCCACCAGCAGAGATTGGGTTGAAGACAGGGTCCTGGCAACTAATGAAAAACTGTTTTTT.

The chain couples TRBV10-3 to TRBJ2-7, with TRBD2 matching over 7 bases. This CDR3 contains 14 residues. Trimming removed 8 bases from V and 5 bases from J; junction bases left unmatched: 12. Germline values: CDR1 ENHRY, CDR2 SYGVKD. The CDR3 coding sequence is TGTGCCATCGGTTCGAGGGAGGGCCCCCACGAGCAGTACTTC. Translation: CAIGSREGPHEQYF.

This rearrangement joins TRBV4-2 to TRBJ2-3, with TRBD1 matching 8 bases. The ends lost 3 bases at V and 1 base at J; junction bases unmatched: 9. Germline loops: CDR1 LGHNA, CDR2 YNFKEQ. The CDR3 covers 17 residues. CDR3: CASSQNRQGAGTDTQYF. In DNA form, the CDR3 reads TGTGCCAGCAGCCAGAACCGGCAGGGGGCAGGCACAGATACGCAGTATTTT.

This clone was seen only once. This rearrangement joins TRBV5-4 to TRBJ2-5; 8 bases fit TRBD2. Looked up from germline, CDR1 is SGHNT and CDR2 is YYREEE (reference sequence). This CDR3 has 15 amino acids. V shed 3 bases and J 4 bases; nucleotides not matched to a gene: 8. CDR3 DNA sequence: TGTGCCAGCAGCTACCTAGCGGGCCAAGGAGAGACCCAGTACTTC. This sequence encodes CASSYLAGQGETQYF.

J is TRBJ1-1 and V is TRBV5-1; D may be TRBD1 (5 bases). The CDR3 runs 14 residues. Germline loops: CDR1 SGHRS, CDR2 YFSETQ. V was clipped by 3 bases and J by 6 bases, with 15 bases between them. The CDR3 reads CASSSRGFGAEAFF. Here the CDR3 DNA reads TGCGCCAGCAGCTCTCGGGGGTTTGGGGCTGAAGCTTTCTTT. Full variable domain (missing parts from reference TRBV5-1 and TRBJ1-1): KAGVTQTPRYLIKTRGQQVTLSCSPISGHRSVSWYQQTPGQGLQFLFEYFSETQRNKGNFPGRFSGRQFSNSRSEMNVSTLELGDSALYLCASSSRGFGAEAFFGQGTRLTVV.

The CDR3 is CASSLDRYYEQYF. The DNA for the CDR3 is TGTGCCAGCAGCTTAGACAGATACTACGAGCAGTACTTC. The V and J genes are TRBV7-2 and TRBJ2-7; D is ambiguous. The CDR3 runs 13 residues. The V gene's germline CDR1 is SGHTA and CDR2 FQGNSA. V was clipped by 1 base and J by 3 bases, with 7 bases between them. The full variable domain, its missing parts supplied by reference TRBV7-2 and TRBJ2-7, is GAGVSQSPSNKVTEKGKDVELRCDPISGHTALYWYRQSLGQGLEFLIYFQGNSAPDKSGLPSDRFSAERTGGSVSTLTIQRTQQEDSAVYLCASSLDRYYEQYFGPGTRLTVT.

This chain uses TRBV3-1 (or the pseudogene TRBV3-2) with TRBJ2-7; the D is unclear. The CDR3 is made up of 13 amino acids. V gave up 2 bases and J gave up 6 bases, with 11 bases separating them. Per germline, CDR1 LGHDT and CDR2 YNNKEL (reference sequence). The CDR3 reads CASSQLVLREQYF. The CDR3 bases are TGTGCCAGCAGCCAATTAGTCCTCCGCGAGCAGTACTTC.

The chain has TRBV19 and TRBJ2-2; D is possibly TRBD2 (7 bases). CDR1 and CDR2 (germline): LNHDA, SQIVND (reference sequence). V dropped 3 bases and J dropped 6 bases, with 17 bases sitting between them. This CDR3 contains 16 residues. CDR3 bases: TGTGCCAGTAGTATGTCATCGGGGGGCGAGGCCGGGGAGCTGTTTTTT. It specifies CASSMSSGGEAGELFF. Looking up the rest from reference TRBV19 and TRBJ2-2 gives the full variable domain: DGGITQSPKYLFRKEGQNVTLSCEQNLNHDAMYWYRQDPGQGLRLIYYSQIVNDFQKGDIAEGYSVSREKKESFPLTVTSAQKNPTAFYLCASSMSSGGEAGELFFGEGSRLTVL.

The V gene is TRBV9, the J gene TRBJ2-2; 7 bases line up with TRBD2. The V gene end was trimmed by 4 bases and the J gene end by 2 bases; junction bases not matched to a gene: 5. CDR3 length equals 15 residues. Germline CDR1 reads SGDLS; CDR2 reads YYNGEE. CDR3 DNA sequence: TGTGCCAGCAGCCTCGAGGGACTAAACACCGGGGAGCTGTTTTTT. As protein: CASSLEGLNTGELFF.